This T cell receptor beta chain was found in a study of Tregs in tolerant kidney transplant recipients (dated by TCRdb to between 2018 and 2020). Concerning the study at large: The study used TCRbeta sequencing to identify donor-specific regulatory T cells before combined kidney and bone marrow transplantation, then tracked those cells after transplant. Several methods of expanding Tregs specific for an allogeneic donor were compared by TCRbeta repertoire sequencing in a few healthy controls. Broader findings and caveats from the paper: The most biologically relevant and donor-specific TCRbeta repertoire appeared to be identified by expanding Tregs with activated donor B cells. The study was limited by small patient numbers, and the findings need validation in larger populations and under other immunosuppression protocols. Biological reproducibility was not examined directly, but technical replication error appeared to be minimal.

Unstimulated Tregs (CD4+CD25+CD127-), CD4+ non-Tregs (CD4+CD25-), CD4 and CD8 cells were FACS-sorted from thawed PBMCs. Blood from healthy controls was obtained either as purchased buffy coats or from healthy volunteers. Healthy control blood was processed to PBMCs with a Ficoll density gradient and then cryopreserved, whereas patient PBMCs were collected both before and after transplant. Genomic DNA was extracted from sorted cells with the QIAGEN DNeasy Blood and Tissue Kit for TCRbeta CDR3 sequencing. High-throughput TCRbeta CDR3 sequencing, which included PCR amplification with bias correction and internal controls, was done commercially through immunoSEQ. For the original study's pipeline: A unique productive TCRbeta sequence was defined by the CDR3 nucleotide sequence when primers matched, and otherwise by the CDR3 amino acid sequence together with the Vbeta and Jbeta genes. To correct sorting error, sequences shared between sorted populations at a frequency ratio of 2:1 or less were removed; the rest were assigned to the higher population. Sequences were defined as donor-reactive when expanded at least 5-fold in CFSE-low cells versus unstimulated cells and present at a frequency of at least 0.01% in CFSE-low cells. Repertoire divergence was quantified by Jensen-Shannon divergence calculated from the top 100 TCRbeta sequences ranked by frequency. For samples with multiple sequencing runs, sorting error was corrected separately for each run before the runs were pooled. Drawn from immuneACCESS, this table holds only the in-frame rearrangements with V and J called that TCRdb kept. Clones are partly lost; checked studies trace under half to an unresolved V gene and leave the rest unexplained. V, J and clone size were drawn from that table, and D and trimming were deduced from the DNA. This sample comprises tens of thousands of clones, over 80% of them detected only once. The ten top clones hold approximately 4% of the sample.

From its cysteine to its phenylalanine, the CDR3 spans 19 amino acids. Just the 57-base CDR3 DNA is kept, in frame starting at base 1. V ends up 7 bases short and J 0 bases short, with an unmatched junction base count of 20. CDR1 and CDR2 are read off the germline V gene as SGHNT and YENEEA. As concerns this clone: The clone's antigen remains unknown. No clone much larger than this one lies a single base away; base qualities are absent.

The sequence links TRBV11-3 to TRBJ1-1; 7 nucleotides in the junction match TRBD1. Material: CD4+ T cells from blood. The sequence derives from a human donor in good health. Read as DNA, the sequence is TGTGCCAGCACTGAGACAGGGCCAAGTCGGGTTTTGATGAACACTGAAGCTTTCTTT. This codes for CASTETGPSRVLMNTEAFF.